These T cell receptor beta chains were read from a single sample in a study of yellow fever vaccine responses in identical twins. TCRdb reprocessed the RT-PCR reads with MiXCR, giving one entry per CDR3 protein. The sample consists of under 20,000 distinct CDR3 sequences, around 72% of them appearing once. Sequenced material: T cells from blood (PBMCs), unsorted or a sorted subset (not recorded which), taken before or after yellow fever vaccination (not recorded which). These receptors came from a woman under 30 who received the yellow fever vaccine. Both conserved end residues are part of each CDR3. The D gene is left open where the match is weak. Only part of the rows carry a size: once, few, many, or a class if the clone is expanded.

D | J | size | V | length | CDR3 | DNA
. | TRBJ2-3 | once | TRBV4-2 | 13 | CASSEINTDTQYF | TGTGCCAGCAGCGAAATCAACACAGATACGCAGTATTTT
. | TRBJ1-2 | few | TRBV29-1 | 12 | CSVLDRNYGYTF | TGCAGCGTCTTGGACAGAAACTATGGCTACACCTTC
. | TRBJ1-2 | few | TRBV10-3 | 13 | CAISRGRGEGYTF | TGTGCCATCAGTCGAGGGAGGGGCGAGGGCTACACCTTC
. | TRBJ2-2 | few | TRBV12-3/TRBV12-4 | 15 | CASSSGTLIGGELFF | TGTGCCAGCAGTTCCGGCACTCTTATCGGCGGGGAGCTGTTTTTT
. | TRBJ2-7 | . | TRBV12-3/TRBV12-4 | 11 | CASSFAYEQYF | TGTGCCAGCAGTTTTGCCTACGAGCAGTACTTC
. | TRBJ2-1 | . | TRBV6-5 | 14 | CASSYRDSYNEQFF | TGTGCCAGCAGTTACCGGGACTCCTACAATGAGCAGTTCTTC
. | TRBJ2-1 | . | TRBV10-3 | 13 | CAISAGTTGTGFF | TGTGCCATCAGTGCCGGGACCACAGGGACCGGGTTCTTC
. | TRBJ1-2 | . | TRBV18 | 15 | CASSPRDTSPWGYTF | TGTGCCAGCTCACCACGGGACACCTCCCCATGGGGCTACACCTTC
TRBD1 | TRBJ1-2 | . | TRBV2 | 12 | CASSKQGYGYTF | TGTGCCAGCAGTAAACAGGGGTATGGCTACACCTTC
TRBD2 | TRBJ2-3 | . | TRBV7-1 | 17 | CASSSATSGRAQNTQYF | TGTGCCAGCAGTTCAGCCACTAGCGGGAGGGCCCAAAATACGCAGTATTTT
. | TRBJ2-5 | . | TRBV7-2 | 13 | CASSLGTQETQYF | TGTGCCAGCAGCTTGGGGACTCAAGAGACCCAGTACTTC
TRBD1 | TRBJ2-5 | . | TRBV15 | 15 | CATSRPGQGLQTQYF | TGTGCCACCAGCAGACCGGGACAGGGTTTGCAGACCCAGTACTTC
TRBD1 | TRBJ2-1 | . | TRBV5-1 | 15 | CASSLAGQNYNEQFF | TGCGCCAGCAGCTTGGCGGGACAGAACTACAATGAGCAGTTCTTC
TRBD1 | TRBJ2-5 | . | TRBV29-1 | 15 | CSGVPRDRVGETQYF | TGCAGCGGAGTACCTCGGGACAGGGTAGGAGAGACCCAGTACTTC
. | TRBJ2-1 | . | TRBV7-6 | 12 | CASSSAANEQFF | TGTGCCAGCAGCTCCGCCGCAAATGAGCAGTTCTTC
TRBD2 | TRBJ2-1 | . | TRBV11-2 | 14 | CASSWTSVGNEQFF | TGTGCCAGCAGCTGGACTAGCGTGGGCAATGAGCAGTTCTTC
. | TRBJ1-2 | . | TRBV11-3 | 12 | CASSLDEGGYTF | TGTGCCAGCAGCTTAGATGAGGGCGGCTACACCTTC
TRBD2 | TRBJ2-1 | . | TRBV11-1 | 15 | CASSALAGAWDEQFF | TGTGCCAGCAGCGCGTTAGCGGGAGCCTGGGATGAGCAGTTCTTC
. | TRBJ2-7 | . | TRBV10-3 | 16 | CAISESVGPRSYEQYF | TGTGCCATCAGTGAGTCTGTCGGGCCCCGCTCCTACGAGCAGTACTTC
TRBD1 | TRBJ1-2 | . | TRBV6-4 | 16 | CASSDRNRGADYGYTF | TGTGCCAGCAGCGACAGAAACAGGGGCGCGGACTATGGCTACACCTTC
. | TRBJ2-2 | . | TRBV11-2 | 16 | CASSLGGQGAVGELFF | TGTGCCAGCAGCTTAGGCGGTCAAGGGGCAGTTGGGGAGCTGTTTTTT
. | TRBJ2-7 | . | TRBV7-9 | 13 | CASSRFDSPEQYF | TGTGCCAGCAGCAGATTCGACAGTCCCGAGCAGTACTTC
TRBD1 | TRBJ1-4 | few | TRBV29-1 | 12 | CSKQGAREKLFF | TGCAGTAAACAGGGGGCGCGCGAAAAACTGTTTTTT
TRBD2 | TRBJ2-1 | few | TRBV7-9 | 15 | CASSLGLAGYNEQFF | TGTGCCAGCAGCTTGGGACTAGCGGGGTACAATGAGCAGTTCTTC
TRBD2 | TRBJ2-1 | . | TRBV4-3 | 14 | CASSSLAGRNEQFF | TGCGCCAGCAGCTCACTAGCGGGTAGGAATGAGCAGTTCTTC
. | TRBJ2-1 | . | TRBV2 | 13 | CASSQLRWNEQFF | TGTGCCAGCAGTCAACTAAGATGGAATGAGCAGTTCTTC
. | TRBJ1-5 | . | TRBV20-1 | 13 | CSARWRESQPQHF | TGCAGTGCTAGGTGGAGGGAGTCTCAGCCCCAGCATTTT
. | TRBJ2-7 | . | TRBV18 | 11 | CASSQGYEQYF | TGTGCCAGCTCCCAGGGGTACGAGCAGTACTTC
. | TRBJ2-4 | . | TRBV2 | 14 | CASSPYRGENIQYF | TGTGCCAGCAGTCCGTACCGGGGCGAAAACATTCAGTACTTC
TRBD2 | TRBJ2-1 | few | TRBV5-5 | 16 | CASTHWASGSYNEQFF | TGTGCCAGCACTCACTGGGCTAGCGGATCCTACAATGAGCAGTTCTTC
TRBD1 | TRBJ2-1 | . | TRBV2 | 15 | CASKLGQGYYNEQFF | TGTGCCAGTAAGTTGGGACAGGGATACTACAATGAGCAGTTCTTC
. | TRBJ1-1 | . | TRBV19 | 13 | CASTTRDPLEAFF | TGTGCCAGTACCACTCGGGACCCACTTGAAGCTTTCTTT